One and the same sample provided the 32 T cell receptor beta chains below, sequenced in a study of blood T cells in healthy people across ages. The authors ran a second PCR of about 6 to 12 cycles using a sample-barcoded 5' primer and a J-beta primer mix. MiXCR was run by TCRdb on the 5' RACE reads, yielding one entry per CDR3 protein. The table lists hundreds of thousands of distinct CDR3 sequences, roughly 49% of them singletons. The material sequenced was blood. The receptors were sampled from an older woman in good health.

The genes are TRBV27 and TRBJ2-5; D not resolved. The CDR3 consists of 13 residues. CDR1 is MNHEY, CDR2 SMNVEV, per germline (reference sequence). V lost 6 bases, J lost 5 bases, and 13 bases lay in between. The CDR3 loop is CASRPQVLETQYF. In nucleotides, the CDR3 is TGTGCCAGCAGACCCCAGGTGCTGGAGACCCAGTACTTC.

This clonotype has more than one count but fewer than ten. This chain links TRBV7-2 with TRBJ2-1, with a weak D call TRBD2 (7 bases). Looked up from germline, CDR1 is SGHTA and CDR2 is FQGNSA. CDR3 size: 17 residues. V was cut by 0 bases and J by 6 bases, with 18 bases left in between. For the CDR3, the DNA is TGTGCCAGCAGCTTAGCTGGGGGCGGGAGCGGGTCCAATGAGCAGTTCTTC. It encodes CASSLAGGGSGSNEQFF.

This clonotype appeared many times. J is TRBJ2-5 and V is TRBV7-2; 11 positions agree with TRBD2. Germline CDR1 is SGHTA and CDR2 is FQGNSA. The J segment lost 6 bases and the V segment lost 7 bases, leaving 7 bases of the junction unmatched. The CDR3 totals 14 residues. The CDR3 DNA is TGTGCCAGCACCAGAACTAGCGGGAGAAAGACCCAGTACTTC. Residues: CASTRTSGRKTQYF.

The chain joins TRBV6-2 or TRBV6-3 to TRBJ2-1, with D possibly being TRBD1 or TRBD2 (5 bases each). The CDR3 contains 17 residues. Trimming shortened V by 2 bases and J by 9 bases, and 23 bases separated the two germline ends. CDR1 is MNHEY and CDR2 is SVGEGT in the germline V gene. CDR3 protein: CASSYTTLGVWDGEQFF. The CDR3 region has the DNA TGTGCCAGCAGTTACACAACATTGGGGGTTTGGGACGGTGAGCAGTTCTTC.

The chain recombines TRBV3-1 with TRBJ2-7; TRBD2 matches 10 bases. The germline V gene has CDR1 LGHDT and CDR2 YNNKEL (reference sequence). V gave up 1 base and J gave up 7 bases; unmatched junction bases: 7. The CDR3 spans 15 residues. CDR3 sequence (DNA): TGTGCCAGCAGCCAAGGTCCTAGCGGGAGAGGTGAGCAGTACTTC. This sequence encodes CASSQGPSGRGEQYF.

The CDR3: CASSQEGVGDEQFF. The CDR3 region has the DNA TGCGCCAGCAGCCAAGAGGGAGTGGGCGATGAGCAGTTCTTC. This chain links TRBV4-3 with TRBJ2-1, with D tentatively TRBD2 (5 bases). V lost 0 bases to trimming and J lost 8 bases, with 11 bases between them. The CDR3 is 14 amino acids. Germline CDR1 is LGHNA and CDR2 is YSLEER.

V and J are TRBV9 and TRBJ2-1; TRBD2 agrees at 10 bases. After removal of 0 bases from V and 4 bases from J, the junction contained 10 bases not matched to a gene. The germline gives CDR1 SGDLS, CDR2 YYNGEE. The CDR3 sequence is 18 residues long. The CDR3 loop is CASSVGSSGRSPYNEQFF. CDR3 nucleotides: TGTGCCAGCAGCGTAGGCAGTAGCGGGAGGTCTCCTTACAATGAGCAGTTCTTC. The variable domain in full, completed from reference TRBV9 and TRBJ2-1, reads DSGVTQTPKHLITATGQRVTLRCSPRSGDLSVYWYQQSLDQGLQFLIQYYNGEERAKGNILERFSAQQFPDLHSELNLSSLELGDSALYFCASSVGSSGRSPYNEQFFGPGTRLTVL.

The genes are TRBV7-8 and TRBJ2-3; 10 bases are a match to TRBD2. This CDR3 comprises 19 residues. V shed 1 base, J shed 1 base, and the junction held 11 bases outside the gene matches. The germline V gene has CDR1 SGHVS and CDR2 FQNEAQ. The CDR3 sequence is CASSLGVLAGKWGTDTQYF. DNA for the CDR3: TGTGCCAGCAGCTTAGGCGTACTAGCGGGAAAATGGGGCACAGATACGCAGTATTTT.

This chain uses TRBV6-2 or TRBV6-3 with TRBJ2-2; D call uncertain. Trimming stripped 1 base from V and 5 bases from J, with 5 bases between. This CDR3 contains 13 residues. Germline V gene data show CDR1 as MNHEY and CDR2 as SVGEGT. The CDR3 coding sequence is TGTGCCAGCAGTTACTGGGCGACCGGGGAGCTGTTTTTT. This translates into CASSYWATGELFF.

This chain connects TRBV5-4 to TRBJ1-2, with D perhaps matching TRBD1 (5 bases). Trimming took off 2 bases at V and 8 bases at J, with 13 bases between the two ends. The germline CDR1 and CDR2 sequences are SGHNT and YYREEE (reference sequence). This CDR3 is built from 13 residues. The DNA for the CDR3 is TGTGCCAGCAGCTTTTATACCAGGGAGGGCTACACCTTC. This translates into CASSFYTREGYTF.

The chain carries TRBV7-9 and TRBJ2-5; D is uncertain. The length of the CDR3 is 13 residues. Germline V gives CDR1 SEHNR, CDR2 FQNEAQ (reference sequence). The ends were cut back, 2 bases at V and 5 bases at J, with 9 bases in the middle. The CDR3 sequence is CASSLNLPETQYF. The CDR3 nucleotides read TGTGCCAGCAGCTTAAATTTGCCCGAGACCCAGTACTTC.

The V and J genes are TRBV4-3 and TRBJ2-7; TRBD2 is a possible D gene (6 bases). Deletions cut 1 base from V and 7 bases from J, with 14 bases between. Germline V lookup: CDR1 LGHNA, CDR2 YSLEER. The CDR3 has 14 residues. In nucleotides, the CDR3 is TGCGCCAGCAGCCAAGTGGGAGGTTACAATGAGCAGTACTTC. Protein product: CASSQVGGYNEQYF.

Of note for this clonotype: The junction shows a germline mismatch at one end, possibly a read error. The V and J genes are TRBV2 and TRBJ2-5; D is undetermined. Germline lookup yields CDR1 SNHLY and CDR2 FYNNEI. The CDR3 has 13 amino acids. CDR3 residues: CTSSTNPQETQYF. In DNA form, the CDR3 reads TGTACCAGCAGTACAAACCCCCAAGAGACCCAGTACTTC.

This chain links TRBV15 with TRBJ2-7; D may correspond to TRBD1 or TRBD2 (7 bases each). The CDR3 consists of 14 residues. V lost 7 bases and J lost 5, with 18 bases in between. Germline assignment: CDR1 LNHNV and CDR2 YYDKDF (reference sequence). Here the CDR3 DNA reads TGTGCCACCACATTGGGAGGGGGCGGTCACGAGCAGTACTTC. Its protein is CATTLGGGGHEQYF. The full variable domain, in which reference TRBV15 and TRBJ2-7 provide the parts outside the CDR3, is DAMVIQNPRYQVTQFGKPVTLSCSQTLNHNVMYWYQQKSSQAPKLLFHYYDKDFNNEADTPDNFQSRRPNTSFCFLDIRSPGLGDTAMYLCATTLGGGGHEQYFGPGTRLTVT.

This clonotype was seen a few times. The chain recombines TRBV7-8 with TRBJ2-3, with D possibly matching TRBD2 (6 bases). Trimming left V 5 bases short and J 3 bases short, with 15 bases between. The CDR3 length is 15 residues. Germline-derived CDR1 and CDR2 are SGHVS and FQNEAQ. CDR3 sequence: CASSPRTGETDTQYF. The CDR3 DNA is TGTGCCAGCAGCCCCAGGACGGGGGAAACAGATACGCAGTATTTT.

The chain has TRBV24-1 and TRBJ2-2, with 10 bases matching TRBD1. The V gene end was trimmed by 5 bases and the J gene end by 4 bases; junction bases not matched to a gene: 6. The CDR3 runs to 16 residues. Germline assignment: CDR1 KGHDR and CDR2 SFDVKD. In DNA form, the CDR3 reads TGTGCCACCAGTGTCACGACAGGGGGCGTCACCGGGGAGCTGTTTTTT. This sequence encodes CATSVTTGGVTGELFF.

This clonotype was found a few times. The CDR3 region has the DNA TGTGCCAGCAGCCTAGGAGGGTACCAAGAGACCCAGTACTTC. This gives the protein CASSLGGYQETQYF. The chain recombines TRBV6-5 with TRBJ2-5; tentatively, D is TRBD2 (6 bases). V lost 6 bases to trimming and J lost 0 bases, with 11 bases between them. The CDR3 is made up of 14 amino acids. Germline CDR1 MNHEY, CDR2 SVGAGI.

The chain combines TRBV7-2 with TRBJ2-1; D perhaps matches TRBD1 (5 bases). V was trimmed by 7 bases and J by 3 bases, leaving 10 bases between them. Germline assignment: CDR1 SGHTA and CDR2 FQGNSA. The CDR3 extends over 13 amino acids. The chain's CDR3 is CASKPTVYNEQFF. CDR3 DNA: TGTGCCAGCAAACCGACAGTCTACAATGAGCAGTTCTTC.

The J gene is TRBJ2-3, the V gene TRBV5-1; TRBD2 agrees at 10 bases. The CDR3 is 15 residues long. The V segment lost 1 base and the J segment 6 bases; nucleotides outside the gene matches: 5. The V gene's germline CDR1 is SGHRS and CDR2 YFSETQ. CDR3 bases: TGCGCCAGCAGCTTGCCAGCGGGAGGGTCGGATACGCAGTATTTT. Its protein is CASSLPAGGSDTQYF.

The rearrangement uses TRBV20-1 and TRBJ2-7; D not resolved. Trimming took 1 base from V and 2 from J, leaving 6 bases between them. CDR1 DFQATT and CDR2 SNEGSKA come from the germline V gene (reference sequence). CDR3 size: 12 residues. The CDR3 DNA reads as TGCAGTGCTAGAGTCGGTCCCTACGAGCAGTACTTC. It specifies CSARVGPYEQYF.

CDR3 DNA sequence: TGCAGCGTTGACTCGAACACCTACAATGAGCAGTTCTTC. Its translation: CSVDSNTYNEQFF. The chain carries TRBV29-1 and TRBJ2-1; D is ambiguous. Trimming removed 3 bases from V and 2 bases from J, with 8 bases in between. The CDR3 length is 13 residues. Germline V CDR1 and CDR2: SQVTM, ANQGSEA.

This clonotype was observed a few times. V gene TRBV4-2 combines with J gene TRBJ2-5; 13 bases align to TRBD2. The DNA end lines up better with TRBJ2-7; the J call may be wrong. The germline V gene has CDR1 LGHNA and CDR2 YNFKEQ. The CDR3 length is 14 residues. This CDR3 is CASSPGLAGREQYF. The CDR3 DNA reads TGTGCCAGCAGCCCGGGACTAGCGGGACGCGAGCAGTACTTC.

The chain is built from TRBV20-1 and TRBJ1-1; D ambiguous. Trimming stripped 2 bases from V and 5 bases from J, with 3 bases between. Germline V gene lookup returns CDR1 DFQATT and CDR2 SNEGSKA (reference sequence). There are 10 residues in the CDR3. CDR3 sequence reads: CSARRTEAFF. The DNA of the CDR3 is TGCAGTGCTAGAAGGACTGAAGCTTTCTTT.

Concerning this clonotype itself: A junction boundary mismatches the germline segment, possibly from a read error. The chain couples TRBV7-2 to TRBJ2-3; tentatively, D is TRBD2 (6 bases). Germline CDR1 and CDR2: SGHTA and FQGNSA. The CDR3 contains 14 residues. The CDR3, as DNA: TGTGCCAGCAGTTTAGGACTACCTCGAGGTACGCAGTATTTT. Translating it yields CASSLGLPRGTQYF. Filled out from reference TRBV7-2 and TRBJ2-3, the complete variable domain reads GAGVSQSPSNKVTEKGKDVELRCDPISGHTALYWYRQSLGQGLEFLIYFQGNSAPDKSGLPSDRFSAERTGGSVSTLTIQRTQQEDSAVYLCASSLGLPRGTQYFGPGTRLTVL.

The sample holds many counts of this clonotype. V usage is TRBV7-9 and J usage is TRBJ2-6, with 7 bases matching TRBD2. CDR1 is SEHNR and CDR2 is FQNEAQ in the germline V gene (reference sequence). This CDR3 is built from 18 residues. V dropped 5 bases and J dropped 0; count of bases not matched to a gene: 10. The CDR3 nucleotides read TGTGCCAGCAGCCCGGGGTCGGGAGGTGGCTCTGGGGCCAACGTCCTGACTTTC. Its protein is CASSPGSGGGSGANVLTF.

Only a few counts were recorded for this clonotype. The chain is built from TRBV7-2 and TRBJ2-5; 14 nucleotides line up with TRBD2. J lost 5 bases, V lost 6 bases, and 8 bases had no gene match. Germline assignment: CDR1 SGHTA and CDR2 FQGNSA. CDR3 length: 16 residues. The CDR3 protein is CASRPRLAGGMETQYF. In DNA form, the CDR3 reads TGTGCCAGCAGACCCAGACTAGCGGGAGGGATGGAGACCCAGTACTTC. The entire variable domain, with the rest obtained from reference TRBV7-2 and TRBJ2-5, is as follows: GAGVSQSPSNKVTEKGKDVELRCDPISGHTALYWYRQSLGQGLEFLIYFQGNSAPDKSGLPSDRFSAERTGGSVSTLTIQRTQQEDSAVYLCASRPRLAGGMETQYFGPGTRLLVL.

This clonotype was seen more than once but under ten times. The CDR3 sequence: CASSPGWDTEAFF. The CDR3 nucleotides read TGTGCCAGCAGTCCCGGGTGGGACACTGAAGCTTTCTTT. The chain uses TRBV4-2 and TRBJ1-1; no definite D call. Trimming removed 6 bases at V and 3 bases at J, with 11 bases between. CDR3 length equals 13 residues. In germline, CDR1 is LGHNA, CDR2 YNFKEQ.

The chain has TRBV4-3 and TRBJ2-7; D remains ambiguous. Germline loops: CDR1 LGHNA, CDR2 YSLEER. This CDR3 has 17 amino acids. The ends were cut back, 1 base at V and 7 bases at J, with 23 bases in the middle. The CDR3 coding sequence is TGCGCCAGCAGCCAAGGCCCCCTTGTTAGCCTCTACAATGAGCAGTACTTC. This codes for CASSQGPLVSLYNEQYF.

This rearrangement joins TRBV7-2 to TRBJ2-2; TRBD2 agrees at 8 bases. V dropped 3 bases and J dropped 4; count of bases not matched to a gene: 10. This CDR3 has 17 amino acids. CDR1 and CDR2 (germline): SGHTA, FQGNSA. The chain's CDR3 is CASSLGGKAGATGELFF. The CDR3, as DNA: TGTGCCAGCAGCTTGGGTGGAAAAGCGGGAGCCACCGGGGAGCTGTTTTTT.

The chain recombines TRBV7-2 with TRBJ1-5, with D possibly matching TRBD1 (6 bases). Trimming cost V 5 bases and J 5 bases, with 16 bases left between them. Germline loops: CDR1 SGHTA, CDR2 FQGNSA. This CDR3 is 15 amino acids long. CDR3 region: CASSRVGGRDQPQHF. CDR3 nucleotide sequence: TGTGCCAGCAGCCGTGTTGGGGGCCGCGATCAGCCCCAGCATTTT.

A few counts support this clonotype. This chain connects TRBV29-1 to TRBJ2-7; the D is unclear. Per germline, CDR1 SQVTM and CDR2 ANQGSEA. V was trimmed by 2 bases and J by 2 bases, leaving 13 bases between them. The CDR3 is made up of 14 amino acids. CDR3 bases: TGCAGCGTTGAAAAGGTAGAGGCGCCCTACGAGCAGTACTTC. Protein product: CSVEKVEAPYEQYF.

The chain is built from TRBV20-1 and TRBJ2-1, with TRBD2 matching 11 bases. The CDR3 consists of 18 residues. V gave up 3 bases and J gave up 2 bases; unmatched junction bases: 12. Looked up from germline, CDR1 is DFQATT and CDR2 is SNEGSKA (reference sequence). The CDR3 DNA reads as TGCAGTGCTAGTGGATCCCAACGTAGCGGGAGGGCCTACAATGAGCAGTTCTTC. Amino acids: CSASGSQRSGRAYNEQFF.